This entry concerns a single TCR beta chain. Its antigen is not identified. TCRdb redid the calling of the RT-PCR reads with MiXCR, one entry per CDR3 protein. The repertoire holds 530,000 or so distinct CDR3 sequences, with about 11% as singletons. This entry comes from a study of response to subunit inactivated influenza vaccine. Study observations and caveats: After each seasonal influenza vaccination, few new T cells are recruited, the authors suggested.

The CDR3 consists of 15 residues. Trimming removed 5 bases at V and 0 bases at J, with 14 bases between. The V gene's germline CDR1 is MDHEN and CDR2 SYDVKM. The TCR sequence derives from a man aged 45-65 years who received an inactivated influenza vaccine. The V gene is TRBV28, the J gene TRBJ2-7, with D maybe TRBD1 (6 bases). Sequences were derived from PBMCs from blood, sampled on the day of vaccination. The CDR3 sequence: CASSTPQGSSYEQYF. As DNA, the CDR3 is TGTGCCAGCAGTACGCCGCAGGGGAGCTCCTACGAGCAGTACTTC. Using reference TRBV28 and TRBJ2-7 for the parts outside the CDR3, the full variable domain is DVKVTQSSRYLVKRTGEKVFLECVQDMDHENMFWYRQDPGLGLRLIYFSYDVKMKEKGDIPEGYSVSREKKERFSLILESASTNQTSMYLCASSTPQGSSYEQYFGPGTRLTVT.